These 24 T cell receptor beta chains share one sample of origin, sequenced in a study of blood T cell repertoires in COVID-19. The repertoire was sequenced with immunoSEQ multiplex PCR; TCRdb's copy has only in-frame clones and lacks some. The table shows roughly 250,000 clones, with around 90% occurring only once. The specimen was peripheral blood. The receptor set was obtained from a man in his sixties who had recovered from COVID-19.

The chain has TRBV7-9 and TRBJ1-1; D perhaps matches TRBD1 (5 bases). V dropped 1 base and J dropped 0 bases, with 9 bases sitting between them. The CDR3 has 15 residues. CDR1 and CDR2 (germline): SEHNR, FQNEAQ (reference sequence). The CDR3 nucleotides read TGTGCCAGCAGCTTAGTCGGGGGATTGAACACTGAAGCTTTCTTT. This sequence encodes CASSLVGGLNTEAFF.

DNA for the CDR3: TGTGCCAGCAGTCCCAGGGACAGGGGGCTTCCCCTCCACTTT. This codes for CASSPRDRGLPLHF. The chain has TRBV6-5 and TRBJ1-6; 12 nucleotides line up with TRBD1. Per the germline V gene, CDR1 is MNHEY and CDR2 is SVGAGI. CDR3 length: 14 amino acids. V was clipped by 5 bases and J by 13 bases; unmatched bases: 6.

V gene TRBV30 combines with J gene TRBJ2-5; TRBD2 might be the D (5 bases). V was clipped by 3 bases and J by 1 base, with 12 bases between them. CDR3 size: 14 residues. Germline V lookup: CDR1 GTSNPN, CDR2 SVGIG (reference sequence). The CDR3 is CAWSTGLPQETQYF. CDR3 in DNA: TGTGCCTGGAGCACCGGACTTCCCCAAGAGACCCAGTACTTC.

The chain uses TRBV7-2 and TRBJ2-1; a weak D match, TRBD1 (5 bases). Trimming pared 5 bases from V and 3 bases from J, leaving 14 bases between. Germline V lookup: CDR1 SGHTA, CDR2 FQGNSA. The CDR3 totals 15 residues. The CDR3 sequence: CASSPSRTGYNEQFF. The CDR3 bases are TGTGCCAGCAGCCCATCAAGAACAGGCTACAATGAGCAGTTCTTC. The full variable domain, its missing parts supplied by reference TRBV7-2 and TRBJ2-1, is GAGVSQSPSNKVTEKGKDVELRCDPISGHTALYWYRQSLGQGLEFLIYFQGNSAPDKSGLPSDRFSAERTGGSVSTLTIQRTQQEDSAVYLCASSPSRTGYNEQFFGPGTRLTVL.

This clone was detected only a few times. CDR3 DNA sequence: TGTGCCAGCAGTGACGGGAGAGTAGCACAGCCCCAGCATTTT. It encodes CASSDGRVAQPQHF. The genes are TRBV2 and TRBJ1-5; D is undetermined. V was shortened by 3 bases and J by 7 bases, with 13 bases between the two germline ends. The CDR3 length is 14 residues. From germline, CDR1 is SNHLY and CDR2 FYNNEI. Filled out from reference TRBV2 and TRBJ1-5, the complete variable domain reads EPEVTQTPSHQVTQMGQEVILRCVPISNHLYFYWYRQILGQKVEFLVSFYNNEISEKSEIFDDQFSVERPDGSNFTLKIRSTKLEDSAMYFCASSDGRVAQPQHFGDGTRLSIL.

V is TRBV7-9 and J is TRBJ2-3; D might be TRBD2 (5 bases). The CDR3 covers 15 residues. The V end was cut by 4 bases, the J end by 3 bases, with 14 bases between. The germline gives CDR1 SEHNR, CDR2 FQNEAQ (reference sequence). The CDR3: CASSSLARGTDTQYF. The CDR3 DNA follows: TGTGCCAGCAGCTCCTTAGCGCGTGGGACAGATACGCAGTATTTT.

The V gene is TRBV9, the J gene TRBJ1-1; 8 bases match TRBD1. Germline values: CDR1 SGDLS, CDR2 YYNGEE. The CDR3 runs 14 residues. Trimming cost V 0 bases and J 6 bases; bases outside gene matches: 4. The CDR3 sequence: CASSVGARGPEAFF. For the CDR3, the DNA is TGTGCCAGCAGCGTAGGAGCCAGGGGGCCTGAAGCTTTCTTT.

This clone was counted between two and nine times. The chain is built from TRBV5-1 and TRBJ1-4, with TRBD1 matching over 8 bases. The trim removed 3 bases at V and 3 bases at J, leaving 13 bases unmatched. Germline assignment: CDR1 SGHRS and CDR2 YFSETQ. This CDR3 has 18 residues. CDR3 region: CASSSGYSGGKANEKLFF. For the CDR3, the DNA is TGCGCCAGCAGCTCGGGATACTCAGGGGGCAAGGCTAATGAAAAACTGTTTTTT.

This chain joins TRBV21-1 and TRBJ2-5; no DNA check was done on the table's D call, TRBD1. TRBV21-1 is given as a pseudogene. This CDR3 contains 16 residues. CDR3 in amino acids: CASSKEGDGKQETQYF. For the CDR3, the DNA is TGTGCCAGCAGCAAAGAGGGGGACGGAAAACAAGAGACCCAGTACTTC.

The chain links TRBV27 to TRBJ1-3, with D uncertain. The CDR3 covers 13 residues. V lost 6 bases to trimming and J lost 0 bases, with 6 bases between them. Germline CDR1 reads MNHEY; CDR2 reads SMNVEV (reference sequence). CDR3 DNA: TGTGCCAGCAGACAAGTCTCTGGAAACACCATATATTTT. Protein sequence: CASRQVSGNTIYF.

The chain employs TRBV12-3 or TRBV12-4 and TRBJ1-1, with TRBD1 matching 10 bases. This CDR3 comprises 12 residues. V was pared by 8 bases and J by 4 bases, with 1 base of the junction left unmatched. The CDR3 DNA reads TGTGCCAGCCGGACAGGGGGCACTGAAGCTTTCTTT. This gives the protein CASRTGGTEAFF.

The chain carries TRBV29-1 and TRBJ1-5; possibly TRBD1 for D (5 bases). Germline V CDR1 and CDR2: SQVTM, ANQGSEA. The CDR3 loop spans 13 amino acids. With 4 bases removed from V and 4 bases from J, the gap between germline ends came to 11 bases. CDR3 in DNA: TGCAGCGTTGGTGACAGTCTGAATCAGCCCCAGCATTTT. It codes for CSVGDSLNQPQHF.

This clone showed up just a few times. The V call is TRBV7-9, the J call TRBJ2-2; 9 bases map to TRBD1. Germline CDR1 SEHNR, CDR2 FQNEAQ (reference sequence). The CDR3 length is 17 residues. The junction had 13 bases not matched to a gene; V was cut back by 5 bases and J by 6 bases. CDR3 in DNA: TGTGCCAGCAGCCAACCGGAGACAGGGGGTCGTTCCGGGGAGCTGTTTTTT. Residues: CASSQPETGGRSGELFF.

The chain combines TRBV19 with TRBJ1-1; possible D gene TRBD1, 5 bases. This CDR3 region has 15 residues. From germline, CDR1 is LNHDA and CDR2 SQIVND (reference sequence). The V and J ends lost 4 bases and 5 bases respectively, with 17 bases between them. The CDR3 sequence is CASSTKTARYTEAFF. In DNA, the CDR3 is TGTGCCAGTAGTACTAAGACAGCGCGGTATACTGAAGCTTTCTTT.

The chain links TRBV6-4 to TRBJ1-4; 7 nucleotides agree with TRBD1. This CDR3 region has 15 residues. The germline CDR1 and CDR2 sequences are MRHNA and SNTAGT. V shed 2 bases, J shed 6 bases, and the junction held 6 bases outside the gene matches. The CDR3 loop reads CASSDADRVDEKLFF. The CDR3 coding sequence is TGTGCCAGCAGTGACGCTGACAGGGTTGATGAAAAACTGTTTTTT.

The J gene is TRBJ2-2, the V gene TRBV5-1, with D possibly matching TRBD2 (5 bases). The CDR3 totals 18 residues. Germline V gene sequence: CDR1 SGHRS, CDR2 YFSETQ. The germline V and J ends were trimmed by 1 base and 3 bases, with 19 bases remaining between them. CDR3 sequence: CASSLRTGTDADTGELFF. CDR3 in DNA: TGCGCCAGCAGCTTGAGGACGGGAACCGATGCGGACACCGGGGAGCTGTTTTTT.

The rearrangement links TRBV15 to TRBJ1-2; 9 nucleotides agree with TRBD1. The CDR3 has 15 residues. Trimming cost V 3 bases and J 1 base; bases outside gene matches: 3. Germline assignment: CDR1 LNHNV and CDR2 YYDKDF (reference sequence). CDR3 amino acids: CATSRGTGLNYGYTF. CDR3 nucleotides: TGTGCCACCAGCAGGGGGACAGGGCTTAACTATGGCTACACCTTC.

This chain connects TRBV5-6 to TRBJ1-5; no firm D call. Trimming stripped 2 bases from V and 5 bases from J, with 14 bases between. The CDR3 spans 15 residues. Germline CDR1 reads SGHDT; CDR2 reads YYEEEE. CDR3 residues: CASSFFQKEDQPQHF. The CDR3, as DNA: TGTGCCAGCAGCTTTTTCCAGAAAGAGGATCAGCCCCAGCATTTT.

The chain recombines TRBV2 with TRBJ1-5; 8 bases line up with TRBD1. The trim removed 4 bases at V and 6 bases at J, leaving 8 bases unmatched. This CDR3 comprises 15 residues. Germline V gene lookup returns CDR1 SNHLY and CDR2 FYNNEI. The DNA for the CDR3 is TGTGCCAGCAGTGCCGGGGCAGGGGGCAGTCAGCCCCAGCATTTT. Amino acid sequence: CASSAGAGGSQPQHF.

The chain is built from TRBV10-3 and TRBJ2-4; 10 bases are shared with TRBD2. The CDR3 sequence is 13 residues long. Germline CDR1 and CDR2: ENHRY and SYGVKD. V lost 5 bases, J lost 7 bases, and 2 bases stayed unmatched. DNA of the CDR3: TGTGCCATCAGTCCGGGACTAGCGAACATTCAGTACTTC. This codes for CAISPGLANIQYF.

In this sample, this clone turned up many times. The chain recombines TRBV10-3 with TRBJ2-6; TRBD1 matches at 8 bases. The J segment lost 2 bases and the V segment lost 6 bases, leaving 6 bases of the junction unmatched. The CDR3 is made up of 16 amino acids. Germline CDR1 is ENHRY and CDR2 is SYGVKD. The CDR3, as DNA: TGTGCCATCAGCCAGGGGGCTATAACTGGGGCCAACGTCCTGACTTTC. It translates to CAISQGAITGANVLTF.

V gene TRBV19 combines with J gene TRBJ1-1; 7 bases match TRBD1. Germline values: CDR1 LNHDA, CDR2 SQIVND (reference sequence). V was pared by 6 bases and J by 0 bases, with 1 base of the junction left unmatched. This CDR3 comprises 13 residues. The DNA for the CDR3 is TGTGCCAGTAGCGGACAGGTGAACACTGAAGCTTTCTTT. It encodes CASSGQVNTEAFF.

CDR3 residues: CASSLTAGTGVPYEQYV. In nucleotides, the CDR3 is TGTGCCAGCAGCCTCACCGCCGGGACAGGGGTTCCCTACGAGCAGTACGTC. This chain connects TRBV7-9 to TRBJ2-7; 10 bases align to TRBD1. CDR1 SEHNR and CDR2 FQNEAQ come from the germline V gene (reference sequence). V lost 5 bases to trimming and J lost 2 bases; unmatched junction nucleotides: 12. The CDR3 length is 17 residues.

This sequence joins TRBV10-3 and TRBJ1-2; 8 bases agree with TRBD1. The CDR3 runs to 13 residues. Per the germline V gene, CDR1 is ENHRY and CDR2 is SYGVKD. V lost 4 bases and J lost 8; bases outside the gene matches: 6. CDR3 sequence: CAISADRERGYTF. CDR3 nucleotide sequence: TGTGCCATCAGTGCGGACAGGGAGCGAGGCTACACCTTC.